Below are 16 T cell receptor beta chains sequenced from a single sample in a study of blood T cells in healthy people across ages. Then a second PCR, running roughly 7 to 11 cycles, was carried out with a sample-barcoded 5' primer and a J-beta primer mix. TCRdb re-called the 5' RACE reads through MiXCR, storing one row per CDR3 protein. The data show about 730,000 distinct CDR3 sequences, approximately 43% seen once. Source material: blood. These receptors were taken from a woman in her sixties in good health.

The chain links TRBV18 to TRBJ2-2; D tentatively fits TRBD1 or TRBD2 (5 bases each). From germline, CDR1 is KGHSH and CDR2 LQKENI. CDR3 length: 17 amino acids. The V end was cut by 0 bases, the J end by 2 bases, with 13 bases between. The CDR3 region is CASSPPPGTLNTGELFF. The CDR3 bases are TGTGCCAGCTCACCACCTCCCGGGACCCTCAACACCGGGGAGCTGTTTTTT.

The CDR3 protein is CASSLRLAGGSTDTQYF. For the CDR3, the DNA is TGTGCCAGCAGCTTACGATTAGCGGGGGGAAGCACAGATACGCAGTATTTT. J is TRBJ2-3 and V is TRBV11-2; 10 bases match TRBD2. The ends lost 2 bases at V and 0 bases at J; junction bases unmatched: 5. This CDR3 has 17 residues. The germline gives CDR1 SGHAT, CDR2 FQNNGV.

This clonotype was detected a few times. The chain combines TRBV29-1 with TRBJ2-1, with 10 bases matching TRBD2. J was trimmed by 8 bases and V by 8 bases; bases with no gene match: 9. The CDR3 length is 13 residues. Germline assignment: CDR1 SQVTM and CDR2 ANQGSEA. CDR3 in amino acids: CSLGSGRADEQFF. In nucleotides, the CDR3 is TGCAGCTTGGGGAGCGGGAGGGCCGATGAGCAGTTCTTC.

V usage is TRBV27 and J usage is TRBJ1-5; D is undetermined. The CDR3 is 14 amino acids. The germline gives CDR1 MNHEY, CDR2 SMNVEV (reference sequence). Trimming cost V 8 bases and J 0 bases, with 11 bases left between them. DNA of the CDR3: TGTGCCAGCGGTCTCGGCCTTAGCAATCAGCCCCAGCATTTT. Protein: CASGLGLSNQPQHF.

The chain recombines TRBV6-4 with TRBJ2-7; D is ambiguous. This CDR3 is 14 amino acids long. Germline V gene lookup returns CDR1 MRHNA and CDR2 SNTAGT. Trimming shortened V by 3 bases and J by 0 bases, and 9 bases separated the two germline ends. CDR3 coding DNA: TGTGCCAGCAGTGAAGAGAGTAGCTCCTACGAGCAGTACTTC. It codes for CASSEESSSYEQYF.

This clonotype has just a few counts. The chain recombines TRBV12-3 or TRBV12-4 with TRBJ1-6; possible D gene TRBD1, 5 bases. The CDR3 consists of 16 residues. V was shortened by 7 bases and J by 0 bases, with 13 bases between the two germline ends. In nucleotides, the CDR3 is TGTGCCAGCACCTCACAGGCGAACTCCTATAATTCACCCCTCCACTTT. Translating gives CASTSQANSYNSPLHF.

The chain has TRBV20-1 and TRBJ1-5, with D maybe TRBD1 (5 bases). The CDR3 has 15 residues. Per the germline V gene, CDR1 is DFQATT and CDR2 is SNEGSKA (reference sequence). Trimming left V 2 bases short and J 0 bases short, with 11 bases between. The CDR3 coding sequence is TGCAGTGCTAGAAAACAGGCTTCTAGCAATCAGCCCCAGCATTTT. Translated: CSARKQASSNQPQHF.

A few counts support this clonotype. V is TRBV20-1 and J is TRBJ2-3; D might be TRBD1 or TRBD2, each matching 5 bases. CDR1 and CDR2 from the germline V gene are DFQATT and SNEGSKA (reference sequence). The CDR3 covers 13 residues. V lost 7 bases, J lost 2 bases, and 13 bases lay in between. The CDR3 region is CSVRDPPTDTQYF. In nucleotides, the CDR3 is TGCAGTGTCCGGGACCCACCCACAGATACGCAGTATTTT.

The chain combines TRBV20-1 with TRBJ2-3, with D tentatively TRBD2 (7 bases). Germline V gene data show CDR1 as DFQATT and CDR2 as SNEGSKA (reference sequence). V gave up 1 base and J gave up 0 bases, with 20 bases separating them. The CDR3 consists of 18 residues. CDR3 nucleotides: TGCAGTGCTAGAGCAGGAGGGGGGGCCCGCCCGAGCACAGATACGCAGTATTTT. This encodes CSARAGGGARPSTDTQYF.

Turning to this clonotype: A junction boundary mismatches the germline segment, possibly from a read error. The chain couples TRBV20-1 to TRBJ1-2; D is unresolved. The CDR3 contains 11 residues. Germline V CDR1 and CDR2: DFQATT, SNEGSKA (reference sequence). CDR3 amino acids: CSVRRSDGYTF. CDR3 DNA: TGCAGTGTTAGAAGGTCGGATGGCTACACCTTC.

The rearrangement links TRBV7-2 to TRBJ2-7; the D is unclear. V lost 0 bases and J 5 bases, leaving 11 bases between the germline ends. CDR1 and CDR2 from the germline V gene are SGHTA and FQGNSA. This CDR3 is 14 amino acids long. In nucleotides, the CDR3 is TGTGCCAGCAGCTTAGCCGTTGTCAAGAACGAGCAGTACTTC. This sequence encodes CASSLAVVKNEQYF.

This clonotype appeared a few times. The V call is TRBV12-3 or TRBV12-4, the J call TRBJ1-2; D call uncertain. The germline V and J ends were trimmed by 5 bases and 2 bases, with 15 bases remaining between them. This CDR3 comprises 15 residues. The CDR3 coding sequence is TGTGCCAGCAGTCCCCCCGGGGTTCCAAACTATGGCTACACCTTC. It specifies CASSPPGVPNYGYTF.

This sequence joins TRBV6-1 and TRBJ2-5, with 8 bases lining up with TRBD1. J was trimmed by 3 bases and V by 4 bases; bases with no gene match: 10. CDR3 length: 16 amino acids. Germline V gene lookup returns CDR1 MNHNS and CDR2 SASEGT. The CDR3 spells CASSGFQDRVKETQYF. In DNA form, the CDR3 reads TGTGCCAGCAGTGGCTTCCAGGACAGGGTGAAAGAGACCCAGTACTTC.

Turning to this clonotype: Being one base from a much bigger clone, this may be a read error. This chain connects TRBV4-2 to TRBJ2-4; no reliable D call. CDR3 length equals 13 residues. The germline V gene has CDR1 LGHNA and CDR2 YNFKEQ. The CDR3 sequence: CACSQDPRDIQYF. The CDR3 DNA sequence: TGTGCCTGCAGCCAAGACCCCCGGGACATTCAGTACTTC.

The chain has TRBV28 and TRBJ1-1, with 8 bases identical to TRBD1. V trimming: 8 bases; J trimming: 3 bases; junction bases outside the gene matches: 11. The CDR3 runs to 15 residues. The V gene's germline CDR1 is MDHEN and CDR2 SYDVKM. The CDR3 reads CASGVQGAWDTEAFF. The CDR3, as DNA: TGTGCCAGCGGGGTTCAGGGGGCGTGGGACACTGAAGCTTTCTTT.

This clonotype occurred a few times. The V gene is TRBV5-1, the J gene TRBJ2-5; TRBD2 matches 10 bases. CDR3 length equals 16 residues. The trim removed 6 bases at V and 1 base at J, leaving 9 bases unmatched. The V gene's germline CDR1 is SGHRS and CDR2 YFSETQ. The chain's CDR3 is CASIQFSGGPQETQYF. The CDR3 DNA is TGCGCCAGCATCCAATTTAGCGGGGGGCCCCAAGAGACCCAGTACTTC.